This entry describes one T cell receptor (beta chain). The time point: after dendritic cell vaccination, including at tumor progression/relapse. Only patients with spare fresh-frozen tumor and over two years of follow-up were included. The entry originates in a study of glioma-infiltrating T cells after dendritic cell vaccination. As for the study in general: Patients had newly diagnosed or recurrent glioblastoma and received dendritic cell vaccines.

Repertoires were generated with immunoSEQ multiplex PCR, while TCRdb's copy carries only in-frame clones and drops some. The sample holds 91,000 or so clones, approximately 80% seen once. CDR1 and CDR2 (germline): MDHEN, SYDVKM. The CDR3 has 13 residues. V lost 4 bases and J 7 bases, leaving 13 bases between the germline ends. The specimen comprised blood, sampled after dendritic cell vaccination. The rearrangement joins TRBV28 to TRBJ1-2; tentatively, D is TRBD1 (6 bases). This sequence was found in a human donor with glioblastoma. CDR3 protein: CASSSGVPPGYTF. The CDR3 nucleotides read TGTGCCAGCAGTTCAGGGGTTCCCCCTGGCTACACCTTC.